This is a list of T cell receptor beta chains from one sample in a study of blood T cells in healthy people across ages. TCRdb passed the 5' RACE reads through MiXCR, listing each CDR3 protein once. The table records some 920,000 distinct CDR3 sequences, roughly half of them present only once. Material for sequencing was blood. These TCRs come from a woman in her sixties or seventies in good health. CDR3s include the opening cysteine and the closing phenylalanine or tryptophan. D genes are given only for firm matches. Where a row states a size, it is once, few, many or the class of an expanded clone; other rows omit it.

16	TRBV15	TRBJ2-3	-	few	TGTGCCACCAGCACCTCGCGGGGCGGGGGCACAGATACGCAGTATTTT	CATSTSRGGGTDTQYF
16	TRBV18	TRBJ2-5	TRBD2	-	TGTGCCAGCTCACCATTCTGGACTAGCGGGGAAGAGACCCAGTACTTC	CASSPFWTSGEETQYF
15	TRBV15	TRBJ2-1	TRBD1	few	TGTGCCACCAGCAGGACAGGGTTCTCCTCGGGGGAGCAGTTCTTC	CATSRTGFSSGEQFF
14	TRBV27	TRBJ2-1	-	few	TGTGCCAGCAGCGGGACGAGGCGAGAAGGTGAGCAGTTCTTC	CASSGTRREGEQFF
16	TRBV4-2	TRBJ2-7	-	few	TGTGCCAGCAGCCGTCTCGGGACTGGCAGCTCCTACGAGCAGTACTTC	CASSRLGTGSSYEQYF
16	TRBV7-9	TRBJ2-3	TRBD2	-	TGTGCCAGCAGCTTCTCTAGCGGAGGGGGCACAGATACGCAGTATTTT	CASSFSSGGGTDTQYF
13	TRBV2	TRBJ2-7	-	-	TGTGCCAGCAGTGAACGGGGCGATGCCGAGCAGTACTTC	CASSERGDAEQYF
14	TRBV29-1	TRBJ2-1	-	few	TGCAGCGTCACGGCGTGGAGGACCTACAATGAGCAGTTCTTC	CSVTAWRTYNEQFF
18	TRBV4-3	TRBJ2-3	TRBD2	few	TGCGCCAGCAGCCAAGAGATTAGGGGACTAGCGGGAAAGGATACGCAGTATTTT	CASSQEIRGLAGKDTQYF
13	TRBV14	TRBJ2-1	TRBD1	few	TGTGCCAGCAGCCGGAACAGGGGCAATGAGCAGTTCTTC	CASSRNRGNEQFF
13	TRBV5-4	TRBJ2-5	-	-	TGTGCCAGCACCGGGGCGGGCCAAGAGACCCAGTACTTC	CASTGAGQETQYF
12	TRBV7-2	TRBJ2-7	-	-	TGTGCCAGCGGATGGGGCCGAAGTGGTACGTACTTC	CASGWGRSGTYF
14	TRBV21-1	TRBJ2-7	-	few	TGTGCCAGCAGCTTAACCGGGACAGGCTACGAGCAGTACTTC	CASSLTGTGYEQYF
15	TRBV4-2	TRBJ2-1	TRBD2	few	TGTGCCAGCAGCCAAGTCGGGGGGGTCCTCAATGAGCAGTTCTTC	CASSQVGGVLNEQFF
15	TRBV21-1	TRBJ2-7	-	-	TGTGCCAGCAGCGTCGCCGGGACAGGGGCCTACGAGCAGTACTTC	CASSVAGTGAYEQYF
13	TRBV12-3/TRBV12-4	TRBJ2-4	-	few	TGTGCCAGCAGTTTGCGGTGGGTTGGGTCTCAGTACTTC	CASSLRWVGSQYF
14	TRBV29-1	TRBJ1-5	TRBD1	few	TGCAGCGTTGTAGAGGGGGCCCGGGATCAGCCCCAGCATTTT	CSVVEGARDQPQHF
13	TRBV20-1	TRBJ2-1	-	-	TGCAGTGCTAATAGTCTCTCCTACAATGAGCAGTTCTTC	CSANSLSYNEQFF
18	TRBV2	TRBJ2-6	TRBD2	-	TGTGCCAGCGGGAGCGGGAGGGGTGTCTTGCCTGGGGCCAACGTCCTGACTTTC	CASGSGRGVLPGANVLTF
16	TRBV19	TRBJ2-3	TRBD2	-	TGTGCCAGTAGGAGGTTAGCGGGTACCGGCACAGATACGCAGTATTTT	CASRRLAGTGTDTQYF
15	TRBV5-1	TRBJ2-7	TRBD2	-	TGCGCCAGCAGCCCCCAGACTAGCGGGGCCTACGAGCAGTACTTC	CASSPQTSGAYEQYF
14	TRBV7-3	TRBJ2-3	-	-	TGTGCCAGCAGAATGCGTGCTAGCACAGATACGCAGTATTTT	CASRMRASTDTQYF
17	TRBV12-3/TRBV12-4	TRBJ2-3	TRBD1	few	TGTGCCAGCAGCCAGAAGACAGGGGGCTGGTCGGGAGATACGCAGTATTTT	CASSQKTGGWSGDTQYF